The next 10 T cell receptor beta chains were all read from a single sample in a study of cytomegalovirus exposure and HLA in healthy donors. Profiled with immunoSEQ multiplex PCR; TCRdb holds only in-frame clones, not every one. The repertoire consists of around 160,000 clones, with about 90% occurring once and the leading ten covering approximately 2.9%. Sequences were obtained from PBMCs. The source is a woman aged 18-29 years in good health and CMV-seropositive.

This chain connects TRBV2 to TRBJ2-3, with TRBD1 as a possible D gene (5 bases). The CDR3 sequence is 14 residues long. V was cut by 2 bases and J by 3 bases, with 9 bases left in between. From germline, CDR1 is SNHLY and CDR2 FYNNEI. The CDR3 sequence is CASSERQGTDTQYF. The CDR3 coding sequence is TGTGCCAGCAGTGAACGGCAGGGAACAGATACGCAGTATTTT.

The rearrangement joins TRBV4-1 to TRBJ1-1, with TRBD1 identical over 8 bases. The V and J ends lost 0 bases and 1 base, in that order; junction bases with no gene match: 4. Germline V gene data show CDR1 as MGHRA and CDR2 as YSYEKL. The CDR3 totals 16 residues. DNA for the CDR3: TGCGCCAGCAGCCAAGACAGGGGGCGGAGGAACACTGAAGCTTTCTTT. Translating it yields CASSQDRGRRNTEAFF.

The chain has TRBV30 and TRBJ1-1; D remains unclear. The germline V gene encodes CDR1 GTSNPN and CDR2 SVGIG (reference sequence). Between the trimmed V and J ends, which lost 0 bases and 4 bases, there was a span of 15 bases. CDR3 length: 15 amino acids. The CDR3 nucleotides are TGTGCCTGGAGTGTTTATTCGGGGAGTAGCACTGAAGCTTTCTTT. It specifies CAWSVYSGSSTEAFF.

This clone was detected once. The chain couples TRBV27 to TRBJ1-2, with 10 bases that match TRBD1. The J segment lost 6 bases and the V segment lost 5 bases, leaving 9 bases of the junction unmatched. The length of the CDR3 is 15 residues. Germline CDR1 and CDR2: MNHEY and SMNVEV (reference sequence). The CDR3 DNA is TGTGCCAGCAGTCACAACCCGGGACAGGGGCATGGCTACACCTTC. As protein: CASSHNPGQGHGYTF.

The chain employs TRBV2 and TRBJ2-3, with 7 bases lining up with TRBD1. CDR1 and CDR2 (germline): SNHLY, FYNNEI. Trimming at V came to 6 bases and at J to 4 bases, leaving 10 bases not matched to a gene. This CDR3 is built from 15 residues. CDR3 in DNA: TGTGCCAGCAGAACTGACAGGGTGGGACCAGATACGCAGTATTTT. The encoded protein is CASRTDRVGPDTQYF.

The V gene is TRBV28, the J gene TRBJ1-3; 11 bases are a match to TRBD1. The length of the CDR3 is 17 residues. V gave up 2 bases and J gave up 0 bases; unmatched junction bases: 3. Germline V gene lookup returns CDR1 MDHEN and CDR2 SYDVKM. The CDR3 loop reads CASSLAGTGGSGNTIYF. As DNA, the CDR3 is TGTGCCAGCAGTTTAGCCGGGACAGGGGGCTCTGGAAACACCATATATTTT.

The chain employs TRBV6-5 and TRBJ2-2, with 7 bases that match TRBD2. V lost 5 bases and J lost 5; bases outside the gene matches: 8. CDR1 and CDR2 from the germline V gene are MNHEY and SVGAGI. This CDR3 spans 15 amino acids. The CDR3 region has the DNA TGTGCCAGCAGTGCTTGGGGGGAGGGGACCGGGGAGCTGTTTTTT. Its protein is CASSAWGEGTGELFF.

The CDR3 DNA follows: TGTGCCAGCAGCCTTCGACAGGGGGGAGAAAAACTGTTTTTT. Its protein is CASSLRQGGEKLFF. The chain uses TRBV28 and TRBJ1-4, with 9 bases lining up with TRBD1. In germline, CDR1 is MDHEN, CDR2 SYDVKM. V lost 6 bases and J lost 8; bases outside the gene matches: 7. This CDR3 has 14 amino acids.

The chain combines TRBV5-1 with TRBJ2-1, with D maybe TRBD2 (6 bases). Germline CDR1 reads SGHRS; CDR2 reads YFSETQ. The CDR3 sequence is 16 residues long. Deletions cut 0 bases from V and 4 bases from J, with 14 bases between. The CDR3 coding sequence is TGCGCCAGCAGCTTGGGTTGGGGGGTGGGTTACAATGAGCAGTTCTTC. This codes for CASSLGWGVGYNEQFF.

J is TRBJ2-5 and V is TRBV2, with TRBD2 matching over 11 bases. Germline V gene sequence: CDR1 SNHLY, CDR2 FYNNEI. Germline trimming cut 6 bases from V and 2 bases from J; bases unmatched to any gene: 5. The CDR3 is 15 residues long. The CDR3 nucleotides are TGTGCCAGCAGGCTAGCGGGGGGCTTACAAGAGACCCAGTACTTC. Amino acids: CASRLAGGLQETQYF.